This T cell receptor beta chain comes out of a study of cytomegalovirus exposure and HLA in healthy donors. The CDR3 loop spans 15 amino acids. The V gene's germline CDR1 is MDHEN and CDR2 SYDVKM. V was pared by 10 bases and J by 6 bases, with 11 bases of the junction left unmatched. The PCR employed 60 Vbeta primers together with 13 Jbeta primers. Using immunoSEQ multiplex PCR, the repertoire was profiled, and TCRdb retains in-frame clones only, with some absent. The table includes approximately 260,000 clones, roughly 81% detected once. The rearrangement uses TRBV28 and TRBJ2-3, with 12 bases matching TRBD2. This TCR came from a woman aged 40-49 years in good health and CMV-seropositive. Input material: PBMCs. CDR3 region: CATETSGSLRDTQYF. The CDR3 DNA is TGTGCCACCGAGACTAGCGGGAGTTTGAGGGATACGCAGTATTTT. Full variable domain (missing parts from reference TRBV28 and TRBJ2-3): DVKVTQSSRYLVKRTGEKVFLECVQDMDHENMFWYRQDPGLGLRLIYFSYDVKMKEKGDIPEGYSVSREKKERFSLILESASTNQTSMYLCATETSGSLRDTQYFGPGTRLTVL.